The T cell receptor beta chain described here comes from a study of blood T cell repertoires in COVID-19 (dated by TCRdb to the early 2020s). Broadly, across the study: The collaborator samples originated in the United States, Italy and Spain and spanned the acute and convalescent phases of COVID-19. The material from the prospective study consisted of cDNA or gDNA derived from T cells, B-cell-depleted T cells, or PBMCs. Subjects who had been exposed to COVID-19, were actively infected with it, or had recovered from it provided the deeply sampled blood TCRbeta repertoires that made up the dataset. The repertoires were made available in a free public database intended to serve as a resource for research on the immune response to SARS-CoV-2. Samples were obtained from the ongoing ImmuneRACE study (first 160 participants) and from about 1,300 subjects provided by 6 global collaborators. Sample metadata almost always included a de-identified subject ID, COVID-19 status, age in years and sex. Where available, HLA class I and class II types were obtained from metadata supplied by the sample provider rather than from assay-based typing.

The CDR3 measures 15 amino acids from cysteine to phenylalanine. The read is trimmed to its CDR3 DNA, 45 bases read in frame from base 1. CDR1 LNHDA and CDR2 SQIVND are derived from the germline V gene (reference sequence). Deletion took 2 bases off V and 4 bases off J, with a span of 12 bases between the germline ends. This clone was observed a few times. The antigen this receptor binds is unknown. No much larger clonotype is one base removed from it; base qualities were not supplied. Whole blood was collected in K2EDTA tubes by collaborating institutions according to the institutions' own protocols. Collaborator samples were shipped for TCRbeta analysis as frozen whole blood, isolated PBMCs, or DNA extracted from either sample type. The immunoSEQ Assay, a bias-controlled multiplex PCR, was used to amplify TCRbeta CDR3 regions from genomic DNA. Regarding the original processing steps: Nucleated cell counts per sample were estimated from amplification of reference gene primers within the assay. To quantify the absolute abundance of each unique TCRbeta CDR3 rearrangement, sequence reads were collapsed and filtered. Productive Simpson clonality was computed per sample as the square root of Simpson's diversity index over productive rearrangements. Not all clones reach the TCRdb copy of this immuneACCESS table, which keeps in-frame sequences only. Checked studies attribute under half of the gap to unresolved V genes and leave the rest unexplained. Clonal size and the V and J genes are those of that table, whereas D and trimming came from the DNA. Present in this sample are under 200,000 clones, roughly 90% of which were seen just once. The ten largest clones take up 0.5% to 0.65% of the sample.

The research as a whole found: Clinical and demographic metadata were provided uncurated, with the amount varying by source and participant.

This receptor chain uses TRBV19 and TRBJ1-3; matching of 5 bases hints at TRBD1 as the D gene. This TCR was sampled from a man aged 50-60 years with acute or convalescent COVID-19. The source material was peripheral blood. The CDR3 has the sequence CASSITRARGNTIYF. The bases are TGTGCCAGTAGTATAACCAGGGCGAGAGGAAACACCATATATTTT.